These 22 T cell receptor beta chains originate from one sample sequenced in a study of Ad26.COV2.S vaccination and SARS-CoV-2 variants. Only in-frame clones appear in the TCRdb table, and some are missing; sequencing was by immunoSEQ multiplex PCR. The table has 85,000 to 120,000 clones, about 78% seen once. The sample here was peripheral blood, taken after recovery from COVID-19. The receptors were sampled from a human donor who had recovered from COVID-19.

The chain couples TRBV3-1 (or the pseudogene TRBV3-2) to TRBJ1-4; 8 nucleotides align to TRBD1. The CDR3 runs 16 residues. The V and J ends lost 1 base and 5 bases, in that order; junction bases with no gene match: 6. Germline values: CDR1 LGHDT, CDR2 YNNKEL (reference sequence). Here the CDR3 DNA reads TGTGCCAGCAGCCAAGGAATCCGACAGGGGAATGAAAAACTGTTTTTT. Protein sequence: CASSQGIRQGNEKLFF.

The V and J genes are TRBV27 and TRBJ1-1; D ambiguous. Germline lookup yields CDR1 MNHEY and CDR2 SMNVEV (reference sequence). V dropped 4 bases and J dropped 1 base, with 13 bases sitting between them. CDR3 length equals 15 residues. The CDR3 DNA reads TGTGCCAGCAGTTCCTGGGGAGGGAGGAACACTGAAGCTTTCTTT. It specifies CASSSWGGRNTEAFF.

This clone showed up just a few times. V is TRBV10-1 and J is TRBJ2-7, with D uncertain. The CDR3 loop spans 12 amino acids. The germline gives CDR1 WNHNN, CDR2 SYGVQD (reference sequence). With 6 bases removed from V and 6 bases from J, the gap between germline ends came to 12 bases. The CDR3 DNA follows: TGCGCCAGCAGGGGCCCGGGCGGCGAGCAGTACTTC. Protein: CASRGPGGEQYF.

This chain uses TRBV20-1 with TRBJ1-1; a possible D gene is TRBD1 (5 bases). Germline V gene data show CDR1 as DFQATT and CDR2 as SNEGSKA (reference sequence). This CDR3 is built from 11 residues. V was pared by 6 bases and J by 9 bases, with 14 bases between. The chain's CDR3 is CSARGQGQAFF. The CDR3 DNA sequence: TGCAGTGCCCGAGGGCAGGGACAAGCTTTCTTT.

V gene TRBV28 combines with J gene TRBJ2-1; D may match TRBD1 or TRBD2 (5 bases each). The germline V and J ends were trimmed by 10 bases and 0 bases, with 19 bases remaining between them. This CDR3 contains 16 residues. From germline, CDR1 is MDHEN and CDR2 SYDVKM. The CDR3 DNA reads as TGTGCCACCGGCCGAACTGCAGGGAGCTCCTACAATGAGCAGTTCTTC. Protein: CATGRTAGSSYNEQFF.

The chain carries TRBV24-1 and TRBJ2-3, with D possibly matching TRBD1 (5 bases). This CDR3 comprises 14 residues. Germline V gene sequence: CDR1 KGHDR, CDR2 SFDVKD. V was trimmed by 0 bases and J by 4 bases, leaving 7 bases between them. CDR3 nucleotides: TGTGCCACCAGTGATTTGAAGGGGTCAGATACGCAGTATTTT. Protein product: CATSDLKGSDTQYF.

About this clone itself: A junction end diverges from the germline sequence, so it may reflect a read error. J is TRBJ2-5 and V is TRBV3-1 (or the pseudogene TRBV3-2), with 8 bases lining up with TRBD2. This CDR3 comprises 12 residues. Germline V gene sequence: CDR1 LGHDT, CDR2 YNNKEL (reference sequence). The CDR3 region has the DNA TGTGCCAGCAGCCAAGAGGGACTAGAGCCGAACTTC. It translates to CASSQEGLEPNF.

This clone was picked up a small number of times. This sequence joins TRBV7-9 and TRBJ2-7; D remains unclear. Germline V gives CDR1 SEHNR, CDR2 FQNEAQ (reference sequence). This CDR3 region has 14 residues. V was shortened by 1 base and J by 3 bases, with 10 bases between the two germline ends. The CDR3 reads CASSLENRFYEQYF. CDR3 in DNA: TGTGCCAGCAGCTTAGAGAACAGATTCTACGAGCAGTACTTC.

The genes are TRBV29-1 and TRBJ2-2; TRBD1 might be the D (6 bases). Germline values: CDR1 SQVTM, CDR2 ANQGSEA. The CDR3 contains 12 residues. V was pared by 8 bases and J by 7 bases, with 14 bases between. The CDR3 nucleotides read TGCAGCATCGTACAGGGAAACGGGGAGCTGTTTTTT. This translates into CSIVQGNGELFF.

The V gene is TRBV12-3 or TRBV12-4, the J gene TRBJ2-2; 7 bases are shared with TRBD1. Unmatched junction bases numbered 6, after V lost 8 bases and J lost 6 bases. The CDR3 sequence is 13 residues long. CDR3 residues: CASLPGQAGELFF. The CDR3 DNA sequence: TGTGCCAGCCTACCAGGACAGGCCGGGGAGCTGTTTTTT.

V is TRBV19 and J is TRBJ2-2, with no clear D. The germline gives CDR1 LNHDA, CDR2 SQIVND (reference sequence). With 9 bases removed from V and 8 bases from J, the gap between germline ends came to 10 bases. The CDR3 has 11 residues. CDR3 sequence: CASSRFGELFF. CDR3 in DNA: TGTGCCAGCTCACGGTTTGGGGAGCTGTTTTTT.

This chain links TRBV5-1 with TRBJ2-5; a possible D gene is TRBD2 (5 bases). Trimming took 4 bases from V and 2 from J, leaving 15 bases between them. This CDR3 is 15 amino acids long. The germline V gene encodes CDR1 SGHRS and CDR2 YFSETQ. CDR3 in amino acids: CASSIGLRAQETQYF. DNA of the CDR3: TGCGCCAGCAGCATCGGACTGCGAGCTCAAGAGACCCAGTACTTC. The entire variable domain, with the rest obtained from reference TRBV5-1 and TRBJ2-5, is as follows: KAGVTQTPRYLIKTRGQQVTLSCSPISGHRSVSWYQQTPGQGLQFLFEYFSETQRNKGNFPGRFSGRQFSNSRSEMNVSTLELGDSALYLCASSIGLRAQETQYFGPGTRLLVL.

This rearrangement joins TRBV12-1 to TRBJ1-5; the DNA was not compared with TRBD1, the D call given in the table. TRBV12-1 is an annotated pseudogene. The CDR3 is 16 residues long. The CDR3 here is CASSAGTGRSNQPQHF. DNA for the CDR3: TGTGCCAGCAGCGCAGGGACAGGGAGATCTAATCAGCCCCAGCATTTT.

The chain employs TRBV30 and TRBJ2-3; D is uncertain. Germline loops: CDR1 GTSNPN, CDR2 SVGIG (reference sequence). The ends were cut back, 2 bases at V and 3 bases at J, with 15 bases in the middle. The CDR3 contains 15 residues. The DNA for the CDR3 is TGTGCCTGGAGTCAATCAACGAGTTCTACAGATACGCAGTATTTT. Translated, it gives CAWSQSTSSTDTQYF. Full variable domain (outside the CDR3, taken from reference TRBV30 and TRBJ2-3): SQTIHQWPATLVQPVGSPLSLECTVEGTSNPNLYWYRQAAGRGLQLLFYSVGIGQISSEVPQNLSASRPQDRQFILSSKKLLLSDSGFYLCAWSQSTSSTDTQYFGPGTRLTVL.

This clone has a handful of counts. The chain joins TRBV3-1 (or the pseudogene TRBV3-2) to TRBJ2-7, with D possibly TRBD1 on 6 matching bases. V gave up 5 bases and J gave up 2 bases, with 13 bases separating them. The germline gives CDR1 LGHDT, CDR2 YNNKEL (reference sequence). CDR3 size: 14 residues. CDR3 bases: TGTGCCAGCAGCAGTAGACAGGCGACCTACGAGCAGTACTTC. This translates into CASSSRQATYEQYF.

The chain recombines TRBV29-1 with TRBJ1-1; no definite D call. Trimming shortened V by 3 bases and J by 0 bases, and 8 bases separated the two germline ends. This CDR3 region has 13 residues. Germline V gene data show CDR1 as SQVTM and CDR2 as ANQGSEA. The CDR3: CSVDSGLNTEAFF. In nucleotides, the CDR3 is TGCAGCGTTGATTCAGGTCTGAACACTGAAGCTTTCTTT.

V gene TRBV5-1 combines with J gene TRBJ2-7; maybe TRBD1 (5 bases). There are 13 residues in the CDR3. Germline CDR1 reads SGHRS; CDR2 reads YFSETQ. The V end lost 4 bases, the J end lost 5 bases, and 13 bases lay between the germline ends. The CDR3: CASSIQGSHEQYF. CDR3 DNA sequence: TGCGCCAGCAGCATCCAGGGAAGTCACGAGCAGTACTTC.

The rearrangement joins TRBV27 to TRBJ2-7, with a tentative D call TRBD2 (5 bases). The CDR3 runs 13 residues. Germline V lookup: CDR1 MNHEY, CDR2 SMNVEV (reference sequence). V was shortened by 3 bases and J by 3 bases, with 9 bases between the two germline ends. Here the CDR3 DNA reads TGTGCCAGCAGTTTTGGACTTTTCTACGAGCAGTACTTC. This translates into CASSFGLFYEQYF.

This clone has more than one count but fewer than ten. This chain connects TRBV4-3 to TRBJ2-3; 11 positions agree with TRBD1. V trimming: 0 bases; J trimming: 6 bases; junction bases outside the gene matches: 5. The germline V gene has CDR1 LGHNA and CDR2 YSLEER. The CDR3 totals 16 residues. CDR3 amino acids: CASSQDWDRGGDTQYF. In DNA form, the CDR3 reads TGCGCCAGCAGCCAAGATTGGGACAGGGGGGGGGATACGCAGTATTTT.

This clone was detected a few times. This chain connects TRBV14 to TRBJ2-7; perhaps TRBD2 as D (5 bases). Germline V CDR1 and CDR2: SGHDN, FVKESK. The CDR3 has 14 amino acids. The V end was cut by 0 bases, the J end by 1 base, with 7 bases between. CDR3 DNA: TGTGCCAGCAGCCAAGACGGGGTGTCCTACGAGCAGTACTTC. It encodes CASSQDGVSYEQYF.

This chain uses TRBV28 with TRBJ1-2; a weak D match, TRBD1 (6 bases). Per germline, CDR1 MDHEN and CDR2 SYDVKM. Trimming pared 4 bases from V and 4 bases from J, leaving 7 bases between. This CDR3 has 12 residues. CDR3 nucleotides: TGTGCCAGCAGTTGGGACATCTATGGCTACACCTTC. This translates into CASSWDIYGYTF.

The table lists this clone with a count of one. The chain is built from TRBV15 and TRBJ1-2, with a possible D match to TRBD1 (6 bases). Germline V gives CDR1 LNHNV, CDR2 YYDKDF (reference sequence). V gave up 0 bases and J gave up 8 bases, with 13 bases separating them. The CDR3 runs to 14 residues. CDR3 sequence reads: CATSRDSGGLGYTF. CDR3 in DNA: TGTGCCACCAGCAGAGATTCGGGGGGGCTAGGCTACACCTTC.